The sequence of this TCR beta chain was determined in a study of cytomegalovirus exposure and HLA in healthy donors. PCR primers comprised 60 Vbeta and 13 Jbeta primers. Assay: immunoSEQ multiplex PCR; the TCRdb copy retains only in-frame clones and omits some. The table has 200,000 to 300,000 clones, about four fifths seen once. CDR1 and CDR2 (germline): SGDLS, YYNGEE. The J segment lost 0 bases and the V segment lost 3 bases, leaving 1 base of the junction unmatched. The CDR3 runs to 15 residues. Donors were nominally healthy when sampled, though unrecorded immune exposures were likely. The source is a woman in her thirties or forties in good health and CMV-seropositive. Sequencing was done on a sample of PBMCs. This chain connects TRBV9 to TRBJ2-2; 8 nucleotides match TRBD2. CDR3 residues: CASSETSANTGELFF. Here the CDR3 DNA reads TGTGCCAGCAGCGAGACTAGCGCGAACACCGGGGAGCTGTTTTTT. Using reference TRBV9 and TRBJ2-2 for the parts outside the CDR3, the full variable domain is DSGVTQTPKHLITATGQRVTLRCSPRSGDLSVYWYQQSLDQGLQFLIQYYNGEERAKGNILERFSAQQFPDLHSELNLSSLELGDSALYFCASSETSANTGELFFGEGSRLTVL.